The present T cell receptor (beta chain) was sequenced within a study of cytomegalovirus exposure and HLA in healthy donors. Whole-study results and caveats: In a later analysis, TCR beta V- and J-gene trimming was associated with a missense DCLRE1C variant. Across donors, sequencing depth was assumed by presence/absence analyses to be roughly uniform.

Donors counted as nominally healthy when sampled, yet unrecorded immune exposures were likely. The PCR had 60 Vbeta and 13 Jbeta primers. The authors' processing: Around 9.9 million shared chains were among the roughly 78 million unique TCR beta chains that a later analysis counted. Produced via immunoSEQ multiplex PCR; TCRdb's table is partial and in-frame only. V, J and clone size reflect that table, while D and trimming were determined from the DNA. The top ten clones hold approximately 1.5% of a sample with 220,000 or so clones, 70% to 85% of them seen once. As regards this clone: Antigen: not known.

The TCR sequence derives from a man aged 45-65 years in good health and CMV-seronegative. The material sequenced was PBMCs.

The CDR3 coding sequence is TGTGCCAGCAGTCCCGGGGACAGGGGGAAGTATCAGCCCCAGCATTTT. Translated: CASSPGDRGKYQPQHF. J is TRBJ1-5 and V is TRBV27; 11 bases are shared with TRBD1. Germline V gene lookup returns CDR1 MNHEY and CDR2 SMNVEV (reference sequence). The CDR3 has 16 residues. The J segment lost 5 bases and the V segment lost 5 bases, leaving 8 bases of the junction unmatched.